One and the same sample provided the 18 T cell receptor beta chains below, sequenced in a study of T cell responses to AZD1222 COVID-19 vaccine. The method was immunoSEQ multiplex PCR; TCRdb's version includes in-frame clones alone and lacks a portion of them. The data show approximately 89,000 clones, with 75% to 95% seen just once and roughly 5.9% held by the top ten. The source was peripheral blood, collected 28 days after the second AZD1222 dose. The receptor source for this set is an adult who received the AZD1222 COVID-19 vaccine.

This chain joins TRBV7-2 and TRBJ2-3; 8 positions match TRBD2. The CDR3 is 15 amino acids. V shed 7 bases and J 1 base; nucleotides not matched to a gene: 7. Germline V gene sequence: CDR1 SGHTA, CDR2 FQGNSA. In DNA, the CDR3 is TGTGCCAGCACCCGGAGGCGGGGGGGCACAGATACGCAGTATTTT. Translating gives CASTRRRGGTDTQYF.

The chain links TRBV2 to TRBJ1-4, with D unclear. Germline V gene data show CDR1 as SNHLY and CDR2 as FYNNEI. V dropped 2 bases and J dropped 3 bases, with 10 bases sitting between them. This CDR3 is 15 amino acids long. The CDR3: CASSERRLANEKLFF. In DNA form, the CDR3 reads TGTGCCAGCAGTGAACGTCGGTTGGCTAATGAAAAACTGTTTTTT.

For the CDR3, the DNA is TGCGCCAGCAGCCAGTTTGGGGATGAAAAACTGTTTTTT. Protein sequence: CASSQFGDEKLFF. J is TRBJ1-4 and V is TRBV4-1; D remains ambiguous. Germline CDR1 and CDR2: MGHRA and YSYEKL. The CDR3 is 13 amino acids. Between the trimmed V and J ends, which lost 3 bases and 6 bases, there was a span of 8 bases.

This chain joins TRBV5-4 and TRBJ2-2, with 7 bases aligning to TRBD2. V dropped 4 bases and J dropped 1; count of bases not matched to a gene: 7. Per the germline V gene, CDR1 is SGHNT and CDR2 is YYREEE (reference sequence). The CDR3 sequence is 16 residues long. DNA for the CDR3: TGTGCCAGCAGCACTTCTCGGGGGGTGAACACCGGGGAGCTGTTTTTT. It codes for CASSTSRGVNTGELFF.

The J gene is TRBJ1-5, the V gene TRBV13, with D perhaps matching TRBD1 (5 bases). Trimming removed 5 bases at V and 3 bases at J, with 11 bases between. This CDR3 spans 14 amino acids. Germline V gene sequence: CDR1 PRHDT, CDR2 FYEKMQ (reference sequence). The CDR3 loop is CASSVGGNNQPQHF. The DNA for the CDR3 is TGTGCCAGCAGCGTTGGGGGGAACAATCAGCCCCAGCATTTT.

The chain links TRBV4-1 to TRBJ1-5; tentatively, D is TRBD1 (5 bases). Germline V gives CDR1 MGHRA, CDR2 YSYEKL. The CDR3 sequence is 16 residues long. Trimming shortened V by 1 base and J by 4 bases, and 14 bases separated the two germline ends. The CDR3: CASSQGQRGTNQPQHF. The CDR3, as DNA: TGCGCCAGCAGCCAAGGACAGAGGGGAACTAATCAGCCCCAGCATTTT.

This clone was detected only once. The chain combines TRBV7-8 with TRBJ1-2; no clear D gene. Germline CDR1 reads SGHVS; CDR2 reads FQNEAQ. This CDR3 comprises 13 residues. Deletions cut 0 bases from V and 8 bases from J, with 10 bases between. CDR3 in DNA: TGTGCCAGCAGCTTAGCAAATGTTGACGGCTACACCTTC. Its protein is CASSLANVDGYTF.

In DNA, the CDR3 is TGTGCCAGCAGCTCCTACCGGGACAGTTCCTACGAGCAGTACTTC. Translating it yields CASSSYRDSSYEQYF. This sequence joins TRBV11-1 and TRBJ2-7; 7 bases agree with TRBD1. After removal of 4 bases from V and 1 base from J, the junction contained 7 bases not matched to a gene. CDR1 and CDR2 from the germline V gene are SGHAT and FQDESV (reference sequence). The CDR3 spans 15 residues. Looking up the rest from reference TRBV11-1 and TRBJ2-7 gives the full variable domain: EAEVAQSPRYKITEKSQAVAFWCDPISGHATLYWYRQILGQGPELLVQFQDESVVDDSQLPKDRFSAERLKGVDSTLKIQPAELGDSAMYLCASSSYRDSSYEQYFGPGTRLTVT.

V and J are TRBV5-6 and TRBJ2-7; D is unclear. V lost 0 bases and J 4 bases, leaving 14 bases between the germline ends. There are 15 residues in the CDR3. Germline CDR1 reads SGHDT; CDR2 reads YYEEEE. The CDR3 DNA follows: TGTGCCAGCAGCTTGGAAGGGCCCAAGAGTTACGAGCAGTACTTC. Translated, it gives CASSLEGPKSYEQYF.

This chain uses TRBV28 with TRBJ2-5; possible D gene TRBD2, 6 bases. Germline CDR1 MDHEN, CDR2 SYDVKM. Trimming left V 3 bases short and J 4 bases short, with 12 bases between. This CDR3 has 14 residues. Here the CDR3 DNA reads TGTGCCAGCAGTTTGTCGGGGGTGCTAGAGACCCAGTACTTC. This codes for CASSLSGVLETQYF.

This clone was counted a single time. This rearrangement joins TRBV9 to TRBJ1-1, with D hard to call. The V gene lost 0 bases and the J gene lost 2 bases, with 11 bases spanning the gap. In germline, CDR1 is SGDLS, CDR2 YYNGEE. This CDR3 is built from 15 residues. The CDR3 bases are TGTGCCAGCAGCGTAGAGGCGCAGAAAAACACTGAAGCTTTCTTT. The encoded protein is CASSVEAQKNTEAFF.

CDR3 region: CASSLGTEAFF. The CDR3 DNA sequence: TGTGCCAGCAGTTTGGGGACTGAAGCTTTCTTT. The gene calls are TRBV9 and TRBJ1-1, with D uncertain. Trimming cost V 5 bases and J 5 bases, with 7 bases left between them. The V gene's germline CDR1 is SGDLS and CDR2 YYNGEE. This CDR3 comprises 11 residues.

The chain carries TRBV11-1 and TRBJ1-2, with 8 bases matching TRBD1. The CDR3 covers 15 residues. V gave up 4 bases and J gave up 4 bases; unmatched junction bases: 8. Per germline, CDR1 SGHAT and CDR2 FQDESV (reference sequence). For the CDR3, the DNA is TGTGCCAGCAGCTCCAGTGGACAGGGAGCCTATGGCTACACCTTC. Amino acids: CASSSSGQGAYGYTF.

V and J are TRBV5-4 and TRBJ1-4, with D possibly matching TRBD1 (6 bases). V dropped 4 bases and J dropped 1 base, with 14 bases sitting between them. The germline V gene has CDR1 SGHNT and CDR2 YYREEE (reference sequence). This CDR3 contains 16 residues. CDR3 loop: CASSPGGAVTNEKLFF. CDR3 DNA sequence: TGTGCCAGCAGCCCCGGGGGGGCGGTAACTAATGAAAAACTGTTTTTT. The full variable domain, with the rest looked up from reference TRBV5-4 and TRBJ1-4, is ETGVTQSPTHLIKTRGQQVTLRCSSQSGHNTVSWYQQALGQGPQFIFQYYREEENGRGNFPPRFSGLQFPNYSSELNVNALELDDSALYLCASSPGGAVTNEKLFFGSGTQLSVL.

This clone was observed a single time. The chain couples TRBV7-9 to TRBJ2-1; TRBD2 agrees at 11 bases. Unmatched junction bases numbered 7, after V lost 7 bases and J lost 8 bases. Germline V gene data show CDR1 as SEHNR and CDR2 as FQNEAQ (reference sequence). The CDR3 consists of 14 residues. CDR3 amino acids: CASNIAGGQYEQFF. The DNA for the CDR3 is TGTGCCAGCAACATAGCGGGGGGGCAATATGAGCAGTTCTTC.

The rearrangement links TRBV12-3 or TRBV12-4 to TRBJ2-3; D is unclear. V was clipped by 5 bases and J by 2 bases, with 8 bases between them. This CDR3 is built from 13 residues. Here the CDR3 DNA reads TGTGCCAGCAGTGGGCCCGCCACAGATACGCAGTATTTT. The encoded protein is CASSGPATDTQYF.

The chain links TRBV9 to TRBJ1-3, with 9 bases matching TRBD1. CDR1 and CDR2 (germline): SGDLS, YYNGEE. The junction had 5 bases not matched to a gene; V was cut back by 4 bases and J by 0 bases. The CDR3 contains 16 residues. The CDR3 sequence is CASSLLDRGSGNTIYF. CDR3 DNA: TGTGCCAGCAGCCTGTTGGACAGGGGCTCTGGAAACACCATATATTTT.

The CDR3 bases are TGTGCCAGCAGTTCCGCAGGGGGAGTCACTGAAGCTTTCTTT. Translated, it gives CASSSAGGVTEAFF. The rearrangement joins TRBV6-5 to TRBJ1-1; 7 bases agree with TRBD1. The CDR3 runs 14 residues. Per germline, CDR1 MNHEY and CDR2 SVGAGI. V lost 4 bases, J lost 4 bases, and 6 bases stayed unmatched.